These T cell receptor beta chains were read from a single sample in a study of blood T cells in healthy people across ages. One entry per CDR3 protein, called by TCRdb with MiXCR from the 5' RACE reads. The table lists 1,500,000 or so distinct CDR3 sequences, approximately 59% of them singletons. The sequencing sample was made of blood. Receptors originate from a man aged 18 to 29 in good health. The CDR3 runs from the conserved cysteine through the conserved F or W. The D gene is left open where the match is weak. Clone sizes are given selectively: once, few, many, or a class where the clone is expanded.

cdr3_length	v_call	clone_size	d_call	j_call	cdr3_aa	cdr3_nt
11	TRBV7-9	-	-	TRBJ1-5	CASSLDTHQHF	TGTGCCAGCAGCTTAGACACTCACCAGCATTTT
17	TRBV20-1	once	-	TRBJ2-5	CSARLREVAPNQETQYF	TGCAGTGCTAGGTTAAGGGAGGTAGCGCCAAACCAAGAGACCCAGTACTTC
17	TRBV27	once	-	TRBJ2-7	CASSLGAWDGRNYEQYF	TGTGCCAGCAGTTTGGGGGCTTGGGACGGGAGGAACTACGAGCAGTACTTC
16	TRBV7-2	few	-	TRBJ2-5	CASSYQGQPIEETQYF	TGTGCCAGCAGCTACCAGGGGCAGCCAATAGAAGAGACCCAGTACTTC
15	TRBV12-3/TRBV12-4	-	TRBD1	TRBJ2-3	CASSISGTASDTQYF	TGTGCCAGCAGCATTAGTGGGACAGCTTCAGATACGCAGTATTTT
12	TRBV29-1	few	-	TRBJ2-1	CSVAGGHNEQFF	TGCAGCGTTGCCGGGGGACACAATGAGCAGTTCTTC
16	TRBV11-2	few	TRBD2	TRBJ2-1	CASSSELAGAYNEQFF	TGTGCCAGCAGCTCTGAACTAGCGGGGGCCTACAATGAGCAGTTCTTC
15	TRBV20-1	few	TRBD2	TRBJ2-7	CSATPLAGDHYEQYF	TGCAGTGCTACCCCACTAGCGGGGGATCACTACGAGCAGTACTTC
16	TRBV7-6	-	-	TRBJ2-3	CASSVTRDRSTDTQYF	TGTGCCAGCAGCGTTACCCGGGACCGAAGCACAGATACGCAGTATTTT
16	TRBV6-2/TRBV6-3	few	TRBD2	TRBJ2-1	CASSYRATSEYNEQFF	TGTGCCAGCAGTTACAGAGCGACTAGCGAGTACAATGAGCAGTTCTTC
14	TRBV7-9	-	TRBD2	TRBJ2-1	CASSSPGGNNEQFF	TGTGCCAGCAGCTCGCCGGGAGGGAACAATGAGCAGTTCTTC
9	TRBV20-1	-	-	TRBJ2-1	CSASGEQFF	TGCAGTGCTAGCGGCGAGCAGTTCTTC
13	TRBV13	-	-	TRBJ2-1	CASSSDILNEQFF	TGTGCCAGCAGCTCGGACATTTTGAATGAGCAGTTCTTC
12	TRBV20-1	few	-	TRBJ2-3	CSANEGVDTQYF	TGCAGTGCTAACGAGGGGGTGGATACGCAGTATTTT
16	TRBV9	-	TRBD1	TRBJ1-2	CASSPSGQGPNYGYTF	TGTGCCAGCAGCCCATCGGGACAGGGACCTAACTATGGCTACACCTTC
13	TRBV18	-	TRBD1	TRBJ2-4	CASSPVTGVEQYF	TGTGCCAGCTCACCTGTAACAGGGGTGGAGCAGTACTTC
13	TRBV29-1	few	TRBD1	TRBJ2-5	CSAPGGQQETQYF	TGCAGCGCCCCAGGGGGACAGCAAGAGACCCAGTACTTC
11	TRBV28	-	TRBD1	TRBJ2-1	CATQGQNEQFF	TGTGCCACCCAGGGACAGAATGAGCAGTTCTTC
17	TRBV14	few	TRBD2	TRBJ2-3	CASSPRSEREHTDTQYF	TGTGCCAGCAGCCCCCGTTCCGAGCGGGAGCACACAGATACGCAGTATTTT
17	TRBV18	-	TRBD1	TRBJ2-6	CASSQGALSSGANVLTF	TGTGCCAGCTCGCAGGGGGCCTTGAGCTCTGGGGCCAACGTCCTGACTTTC
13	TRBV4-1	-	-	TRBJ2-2	CASSHTSPGELFF	TGCGCCAGCAGCCACACTAGCCCCGGGGAGCTGTTTTTT
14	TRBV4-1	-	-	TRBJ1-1	CASSQVEPYTEAFF	TGCGCCAGCAGCCAAGTAGAACCCTACACTGAAGCTTTCTTT
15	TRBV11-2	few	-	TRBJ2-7	CASSLGAGRYYEQYF	TGTGCCAGCAGCTTAGGGGCAGGGAGATACTACGAGCAGTACTTC
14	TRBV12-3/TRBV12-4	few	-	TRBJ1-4	CASSPRDDNEKLFF	TGTGCCAGCAGTCCGCGGGACGACAATGAAAAACTGTTTTTT
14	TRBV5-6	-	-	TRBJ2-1	CVSTGGDRLDEQFF	TGTGTCAGCACCGGGGGAGACAGGTTGGATGAGCAGTTCTTC
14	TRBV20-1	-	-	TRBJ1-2	CSAIRGQINYGYTF	TGCAGTGCTATCCGTGGCCAAATTAACTATGGCTACACCTTC
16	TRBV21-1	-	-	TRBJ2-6	CASSKNRDTGANVLTF	TGTGCCAGCAGCAAAAACAGGGATACTGGGGCCAACGTCCTGACTTTC
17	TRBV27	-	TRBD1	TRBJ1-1	CASSLSWWAGGYTEAFF	TGTGCCAGCAGTTTGAGCTGGTGGGCAGGGGGTTATACTGAAGCTTTCTTT
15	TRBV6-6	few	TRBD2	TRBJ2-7	CASSLRPSGNYEQYF	TGTGCCAGCAGCCTCCGGCCTAGCGGAAACTACGAGCAGTACTTC
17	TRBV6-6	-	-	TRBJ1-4	CASSYGGSPRRNEKLFF	TGTGCCAGCAGTTACGGAGGGTCCCCGCGCAGAAATGAAAAACTGTTTTTT
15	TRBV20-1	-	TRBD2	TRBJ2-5	CSATAGLAGIETQYF	TGCAGTGCTACCGCGGGACTAGCGGGGATAGAGACCCAGTACTTC
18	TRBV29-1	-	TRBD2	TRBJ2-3	CSVEVIAGGDSSTDTQYF	TGCAGCGTTGAAGTAATTGCGGGGGGCGATTCTAGCACAGATACGCAGTATTTT
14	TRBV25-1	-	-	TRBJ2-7	CASSEFGARDEQYF	TGTGCCAGCAGTGAATTTGGGGCCAGGGACGAGCAGTACTTC
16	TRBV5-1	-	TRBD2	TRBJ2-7	CASSLGLAGESYEQYF	TGCGCCAGCAGCTTGGGACTAGCGGGAGAGTCCTACGAGCAGTACTTC
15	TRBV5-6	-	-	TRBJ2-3	CASSRRGGPADTQYF	TGTGCCAGTTCCCGACGAGGAGGGCCGGCGGATACGCAGTATTTT
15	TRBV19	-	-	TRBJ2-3	CASSWRDWSTDTQYF	TGTGCCAGTAGTTGGCGGGACTGGAGCACAGATACGCAGTATTTT
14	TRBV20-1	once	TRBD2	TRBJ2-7	CSARSLAGVGEQYF	TGCAGTGCTAGGTCACTAGCGGGAGTAGGCGAGCAGTACTTC
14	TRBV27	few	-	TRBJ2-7	CASFPTDRPYEQYF	TGTGCCAGCTTCCCCACGGACAGACCCTACGAGCAGTACTTC
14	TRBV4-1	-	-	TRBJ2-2	CASSQDLETGELFF	TGCGCCAGCAGCCAAGATCTGGAGACCGGGGAGCTGTTTTTT
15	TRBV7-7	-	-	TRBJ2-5	CASSLDPKYQETQYF	TGTGCTAGCAGCTTAGATCCAAAGTACCAAGAGACCCAGTACTTC
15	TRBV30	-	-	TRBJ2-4	CAWTEGAIAKNIQYF	TGTGCCTGGACGGAGGGGGCCATAGCCAAAAACATTCAGTACTTC
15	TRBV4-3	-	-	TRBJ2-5	CASSPMRTGAETQYF	TGCGCCAGCAGCCCCATGAGAACTGGGGCGGAGACCCAGTACTTC
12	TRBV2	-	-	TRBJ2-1	CASSTMWVEQFF	TGTGCCAGCAGTACCATGTGGGTTGAGCAGTTCTTC
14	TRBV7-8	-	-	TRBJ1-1	CASSLASGLDGAFF	TGTGCCAGCAGCTTAGCGAGCGGACTTGATGGAGCTTTCTTT
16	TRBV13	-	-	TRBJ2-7	CASSLRGPGVAGEQYF	TGTGCCAGCAGCTTACGGGGGCCGGGGGTTGCCGGCGAGCAGTACTTC
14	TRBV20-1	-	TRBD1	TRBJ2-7	CSARVRQGINEQYF	TGCAGTGCTAGGGTTCGACAGGGTATTAACGAGCAGTACTTC
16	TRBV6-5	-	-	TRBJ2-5	CASSYSWTPQVKTQYF	TGTGCCAGCAGTTACTCGTGGACACCACAAGTCAAGACCCAGTACTTC
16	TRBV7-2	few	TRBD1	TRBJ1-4	CASSLTPGTDFRKLFF	TGTGCCAGCAGCCTCACCCCCGGGACAGATTTTCGAAAACTGTTTTTT
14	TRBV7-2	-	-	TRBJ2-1	CASSLELSGGEQFF	TGTGCCAGCAGCTTAGAACTGTCCGGGGGTGAGCAGTTCTTC
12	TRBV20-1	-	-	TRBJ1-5	CSARQSNQPQHF	TGCAGTGCTAGACAGAGCAATCAGCCCCAGCATTTT
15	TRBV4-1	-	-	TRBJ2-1	CASSQEWRRGAEQFF	TGCGCCAGCAGCCAAGAGTGGCGGAGGGGCGCCGAGCAGTTCTTC
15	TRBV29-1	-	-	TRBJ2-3	CSVEPASFLTDTQYF	TGCAGCGTCGAACCGGCTAGTTTCCTCACAGATACGCAGTATTTT
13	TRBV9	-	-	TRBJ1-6	CASSTETASPLHF	TGTGCCAGCAGCACAGAAACCGCGTCACCCCTCCACTTT
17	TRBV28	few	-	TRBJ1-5	CASSYDLLSTGNQPQHF	TGTGCCAGCAGTTATGACCTGTTATCAACTGGCAATCAGCCCCAGCATTTT
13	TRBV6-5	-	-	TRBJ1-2	CASSYTNRDRYTF	TGTGCCAGCAGTTACACCAACAGGGACCGCTACACCTTC
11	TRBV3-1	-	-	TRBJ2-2	CASSQEGELFF	TGTGCCAGCAGCCAAGAGGGGGAGCTGTTTTTT
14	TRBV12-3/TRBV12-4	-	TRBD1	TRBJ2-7	CASTWTGIAYEQYF	TGTGCCAGCACCTGGACAGGGATAGCCTACGAGCAGTACTTC
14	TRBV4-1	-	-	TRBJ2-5	CASSLAGKEETQYF	TGCGCCAGCAGCCTCGCGGGAAAGGAGGAGACCCAGTACTTC
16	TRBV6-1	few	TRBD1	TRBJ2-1	CASSTGTALYENEQFF	TGTGCCAGCAGTACGGGGACAGCCCTTTACGAGAATGAGCAGTTCTTC